Included here is one T cell receptor beta chain sequence, with context. Its antigen remains unidentified. This entry belongs to a study of cytomegalovirus exposure and HLA in healthy donors. With 60 Vbeta and 13 Jbeta primers, the PCR was carried out. Generated by immunoSEQ multiplex PCR, the TCRdb table keeps only in-frame clones and is missing some. The top ten clones hold 2.5% to 3% of a sample with about 130,000 clones, around 80% of them seen once. The study, taken as a whole, reports: Presence/absence results assume similar sequencing depth per donor, which may not hold. The productive fraction for most TCR beta V segments was about 90% or about 30% in an earlier analysis.

V dropped 6 bases and J dropped 3 bases, with 14 bases sitting between them. The germline gives CDR1 MNHEY, CDR2 SMNVEV (reference sequence). The CDR3 is made up of 14 amino acids. The sequenced material came from PBMCs. This clonotype was obtained from a woman aged 18-29 years in good health and CMV-seropositive. The V gene is TRBV27, the J gene TRBJ1-1, with D possibly being TRBD1 (5 bases). This CDR3 is CASSLGGSYTEAFF. The CDR3 DNA is TGTGCCAGCAGCTTGGGGGGGTCCTACACTGAAGCTTTCTTT.